The rows below give T cell receptor beta chains drawn from one sample of a study of cytomegalovirus exposure and HLA in healthy donors. Libraries were prepared by immunoSEQ multiplex PCR; TCRdb keeps only in-frame clonotypes and omits some of them. The sample carries about 140,000 clones, just under 85% recorded once. Sequenced input: PBMCs. The receptors shown here come from a woman under 40 in good health and CMV-seronegative. Both conserved end residues are part of each CDR3. A D gene is named only where the DNA matches it firmly. Rows give clone size only sometimes, using once, few, many, or a class for an expanded clone.

j_call | d_call | v_call | clone_size | cdr3_aa | cdr3_nt
TRBJ1-1 | - | TRBV7-9 | - | CASRHTWGRNTEAFF | TGTGCCAGCAGACACACCTGGGGCAGGAACACTGAAGCTTTCTTT
TRBJ1-3 | - | TRBV5-6 | - | CASSPPDAGNTIYF | TGTGCCAGCAGCCCGCCAGATGCTGGAAACACCATATATTTT
TRBJ2-7 | TRBD1 | TRBV15 | medium-sized | CATSRNPGTGVYEQYF | TGTGCCACCAGCAGAAATCCCGGGACAGGAGTATACGAGCAGTACTTC
TRBJ2-1 | TRBD2 | TRBV7-2 | many | CASSLGLAGNNEQFF | TGTGCCAGCAGCTTAGGACTAGCGGGCAACAATGAGCAGTTCTTC
TRBJ2-5 | - | TRBV5-8 | - | CASSPRSETQYF | TGTGCCAGCAGCCCCCGGTCGGAGACCCAGTACTTC
TRBJ1-2 | - | TRBV18 | few | CASSPQTDYGYTF | TGTGCCAGCTCACCACAGACAGACTATGGCTACACCTTC
TRBJ2-2 | - | TRBV2 | few | CASRTGLGGELFF | TGTGCCAGCAGGACAGGTCTGGGCGGGGAGCTGTTTTTT
TRBJ2-5 | - | TRBV5-1 | - | CASSLGPGRETQYF | TGCGCCAGCAGCTTGGGTCCAGGGCGGGAGACCCAGTACTTC
TRBJ1-6 | - | TRBV5-6 | - | CASREQQGLIGPLHF | TGTGCCAGCAGGGAACAACAGGGATTAATTGGACCCCTCCACTTT
TRBJ2-7 | - | TRBV7-2 | once | CASSLEGFGGASYEQYF | TGTGCCAGCAGCTTAGAAGGGTTTGGCGGGGCTTCCTACGAGCAGTACTTC
TRBJ1-4 | TRBD1 | TRBV4-3 | - | CASSQVGQGEKLFF | TGCGCCAGCAGCCAAGTGGGACAGGGTGAAAAACTGTTTTTT
TRBJ2-7 | TRBD1 | TRBV6-5 | - | CASSYRKDRNYEQYF | TGTGCCAGCAGTTACCGTAAGGACAGGAACTACGAGCAGTACTTC
TRBJ2-2 | TRBD2 | TRBV15 | - | CATSMGLASGFTGELFF | TGTGCCACCAGCATGGGGTTGGCTAGCGGTTTCACCGGGGAGCTGTTTTTT
TRBJ1-1 | - | TRBV6-5 | - | CASSTYRNTNTEAFF | TGTGCCAGCAGTACCTACAGGAATACGAACACTGAAGCTTTCTTT
TRBJ2-1 | - | TRBV5-4 | - | CASSFPPNNEQFF | TGTGCCAGCAGCTTCCCCCCAAACAATGAGCAGTTCTTC
TRBJ2-6 | TRBD1 | TRBV19 | - | CASSRTGSGANVLTF | TGTGCCAGTAGTAGGACAGGGTCTGGGGCCAACGTCCTGACTTTC
TRBJ2-5 | - | TRBV7-8 | - | CASSLEDGRTQYF | TGTGCCAGCAGCTTGGAGGACGGCAGGACCCAGTACTTC
TRBJ1-3 | - | TRBV4-3 | - | CASSQDPGTGNTIYF | TGCGCCAGCAGCCAAGACCCAGGGACTGGAAACACCATATATTTT
TRBJ2-7 | - | TRBV7-2 | many | CATTPGNEQYF | TGTGCCACCACCCCGGGTAACGAGCAGTACTTC
TRBJ1-2 | TRBD1 | TRBV19 | few | CASSADYHRGGYTF | TGTGCCAGTAGTGCAGACTATCACAGGGGCGGCTACACCTTC
TRBJ2-1 | - | TRBV5-1 | - | CASSLTDYNEQFF | TGCGCCAGCAGCCTTACAGATTACAATGAGCAGTTCTTC
TRBJ1-4 | - | TRBV7-9 | - | CASSRSSEKLFF | TGTGCCAGCAGCCGTTCCAGTGAAAAACTGTTTTTT
TRBJ2-5 | TRBD2 | TRBV30 | - | CAWSPGLARETQYF | TGTGCCTGGAGTCCGGGACTAGCAAGGGAGACCCAGTACTTC
TRBJ1-5 | - | TRBV5-6 | - | CASSLVGDQPQHF | TGTGCCAGCAGCTTGGTCGGGGATCAGCCCCAGCATTTT
TRBJ2-3 | TRBD1 | TRBV2 | - | CASSELRGRTDTQYF | TGTGCCAGCAGTGAATTGAGGGGGCGCACAGATACGCAGTATTTT
TRBJ1-1 | - | TRBV7-2 | - | CASSLAQTVDTEAFF | TGTGCCAGCAGCTTAGCGCAGACAGTCGACACTGAAGCTTTCTTT
TRBJ2-1 | - | TRBV7-2 | - | CASSFDRTYNEQFF | TGTGCCAGCAGCTTCGACAGGACCTACAATGAGCAGTTCTTC
TRBJ2-1 | TRBD2 | TRBV6-1 | - | CASRLAGGGNEQFF | TGTGCCAGCAGACTAGCGGGGGGGGGCAATGAGCAGTTCTTC
TRBJ2-7 | TRBD2 | TRBV7-2 | - | CASSSGLAGAGYEQYF | TGTGCCAGCAGCTCCGGACTAGCGGGGGCAGGCTACGAGCAGTACTTC
TRBJ1-2 | - | TRBV7-9 | - | CASSFKSGRTFNYGYTF | TGTGCCAGCAGCTTTAAATCGGGCCGGACATTCAACTATGGCTACACCTTC
TRBJ1-3 | - | TRBV5-1 | - | CASSLGGGENTIYF | TGCGCCAGCAGCTTGGGCGGGGGTGAAAACACCATATATTTT
TRBJ1-2 | - | TRBV2 | - | CASSASTGNYGYTF | TGTGCCAGCAGTGCCTCGACAGGCAACTATGGCTACACCTTC